This T cell receptor beta chain was documented in a study of blood T cell repertoires in COVID-19. In the authors' workflow: Amplification from reference gene primers served as the basis for estimated nucleated cell counts. The method was immunoSEQ multiplex PCR; TCRdb's version includes in-frame clones alone and lacks a portion of them. The DNA was the basis for D and trimming; V, J and clone size are from that table. The sample lists approximately 280,000 clones, 86% occurring once. Trimming at V came to 2 bases and at J to 2 bases, leaving 4 bases not matched to a gene. The CDR3 extends over 15 amino acids. The germline V gene encodes CDR1 LGHDT and CDR2 YNNKEL (reference sequence).

This TCR derives from a woman aged 25-40 years who had recovered from COVID-19. Source material: peripheral blood. The rearrangement uses TRBV3-1 (or the pseudogene TRBV3-2) and TRBJ2-5; 8 bases match TRBD2. The CDR3 bases are TGTGCCAGCAGCCAACGTTCTAGCGGGCAAGAGACCCAGTACTTC. It codes for CASSQRSSGQETQYF.